The 11 T cell receptor beta chains listed next were all sequenced from one sample in a study of tumor-infiltrating lymphocytes in oesophageal squamous cell carcinoma (dated by TCRdb to the mid-2010s). Libraries came from PCR. Reads for this sample came from an Illumina HiSeq 2000. TCRdb's own reprocessing of the public reads used fastp at Q25 and MiXCR and kept productive beta chains. Entries that share a CDR3 protein sequence are merged under the most common genes and DNA. Counted in this sample were 8,500 to 9,000 distinct CDR3 sequences; 66% of them appeared once. Of the sample, 35% to 40% is held by the ten largest clones. Specimen: esophageal tumor tissue. The receptors were sampled from a female donor with esophageal squamous cell carcinoma.

This clonotype appeared a few times. This chain uses TRBV7-3 with TRBJ2-6; D is ambiguous. V lost 4 bases and J 2 bases, leaving 6 bases between the germline ends. CDR3 length equals 14 residues. Germline V lookup: CDR1 SGHTA, CDR2 FQGTGA. The CDR3 DNA is TGTGCCAGCAGCTCTTCCCCTGGGGCCAACGTCCTGACTTTC. This translates into CASSSSPGANVLTF. The variable domain in full, with the rest retrieved from reference TRBV7-3 and TRBJ2-6, is GAGVSQTPSNKVTEKGKYVELRCDPISGHTALYWYRQSLGQGPEFLIYFQGTGAADDSGLPNDRFFAVRPEGSVSTLKIQRTERGDSAVYLCASSSSPGANVLTFGAGSRLTVL.

This clonotype was detected ten times or more. The V call is TRBV7-8, the J call TRBJ2-3; D is undetermined. Germline values: CDR1 SGHVS, CDR2 FQNEAQ. Trimming cost V 4 bases and J 2 bases, with 19 bases left between them. This CDR3 comprises 17 residues. The CDR3 sequence is CASSSRAFARSTDTQYF. CDR3 bases: TGTGCCAGCAGCTCCCGGGCATTCGCGCGGTCCACAGATACGCAGTATTTT.

Within the sample, this clonotype is hyperexpanded. The V and J genes are TRBV7-2 and TRBJ1-5; D is unresolved. The length of the CDR3 is 13 residues. CDR1 and CDR2 (germline): SGHTA, FQGNSA. Trimming left V 0 bases short and J 4 bases short, with 4 bases between. CDR3 bases: TGTGCCAGCAGCTTAGCGAAGAATCAGCCCCAGCATTTT. Residues: CASSLAKNQPQHF.

This rearrangement joins TRBV7-8 to TRBJ2-1, with D perhaps assigned TRBD1 or TRBD2 (5 bases each). The CDR3 is made up of 13 amino acids. V lost 5 bases to trimming and J lost 5 bases, with 10 bases between them. Looked up from germline, CDR1 is SGHVS and CDR2 is FQNEAQ. The CDR3 nucleotides read TGTGCCAGCAGCCCCGGGACGGACAATGAGCAGTTCTTC. Translated, it gives CASSPGTDNEQFF.

This chain connects TRBV11-2 to TRBJ2-7; D gene uncertain. Gene TRBJ2-1 matches the end of the DNA better, so the J call may be wrong. The length of the CDR3 is 12 residues. The germline V gene has CDR1 SGHAT and CDR2 FQNNGV. CDR3 amino acids: CASSLGDNEQFF. CDR3 DNA: TGTGCCAGCAGCTTAGGGGACAATGAGCAGTTCTTC.

This sequence joins TRBV7-4 and TRBJ2-3; 11 bases are a match to TRBD2. The CDR3 has 15 residues. V shed 3 bases and J 2 bases; nucleotides not matched to a gene: 1. In germline, CDR1 is SGHVT, CDR2 SQSDAQ. CDR3 DNA sequence: TGTGCCAGCAGCTTGGGACTAGCGGACACAGATACGCAGTATTTT. The encoded protein is CASSLGLADTDTQYF.

The rearrangement links TRBV7-2 to TRBJ2-4; possibly TRBD2 for D (6 bases). V shed 4 bases and J shed 13 bases, with 23 bases lying between them. Germline CDR1 and CDR2: SGHTA and FQGNSA. This CDR3 is built from 15 residues. DNA for the CDR3: TGTGCCAGCAGCTCCGGGAGCGGTGGATACAATGAGCAGTACTTC. Protein sequence: CASSSGSGGYNEQYF.

This sequence joins TRBV10-3 and TRBJ1-1, with D tentatively TRBD1 (5 bases). The CDR3 consists of 15 residues. Germline values: CDR1 ENHRY, CDR2 SYGVKD. V lost 8 bases, J lost 1 base, and 17 bases lay in between. The CDR3, as DNA: TGTGCCATCCGACCCGGGACGGTAACGAACACTGAAGCTTTCTTT. Translating it yields CAIRPGTVTNTEAFF.

CDR3 region: CASRTGTGWLDYGYTF. CDR3 bases: TGTGCCAGCAGAACCGGGACAGGGTGGTTGGACTATGGCTACACCTTC. J is TRBJ1-2 and V is TRBV6-6, with TRBD1 matching 9 bases. V shed 6 bases, J shed 3 bases, and the junction held 11 bases outside the gene matches. The CDR3 is 16 residues long. CDR1 is MNHNY and CDR2 is SVGAGI in the germline V gene (reference sequence).

The chain links TRBV7-2 to TRBJ1-1; possibly TRBD1 for D (5 bases). The CDR3 spans 12 residues. V lost 5 bases to trimming and J lost 10 bases, with 14 bases between them. CDR1 and CDR2 from the germline V gene are SGHTA and FQGNSA. The CDR3 DNA reads TGTGCCAGCAGCGACCAGGGTCTCGGAGCTTTCTTT. This sequence encodes CASSDQGLGAFF. Supplemented by reference TRBV7-2 and TRBJ1-1, the full variable domain reads GAGVSQSPSNKVTEKGKDVELRCDPISGHTALYWYRQSLGQGLEFLIYFQGNSAPDKSGLPSDRFSAERTGGSVSTLTIQRTQQEDSAVYLCASSDQGLGAFFGQGTRLTVV.

The CDR3 coding sequence is TGTGCCATCAGTATCGAGCCCAGGGAGACCCAGTACTTC. This codes for CAISIEPRETQYF. The V call is TRBV10-3, the J call TRBJ2-1, with D unclear. Gene TRBJ2-5 matches the end of the DNA better, so the J call may be wrong. The CDR3 sequence is 13 residues long. Germline CDR1 and CDR2: ENHRY and SYGVKD.